This T cell receptor (beta chain) was found in a study of blood T cell repertoires in COVID-19. As for the study in general: The study drew acute and convalescent COVID-19 samples from the United States, Italy and Spain. PBMCs, B-cell-depleted T cells, or T cells provided the cDNA or gDNA that made up the material.

In the study's own analysis: How many nucleated cells were present was estimated from reference gene primer amplification. The assay was immunoSEQ multiplex PCR, and TCRdb's table has in-frame clones only and misses some. V and J calls and clone size follow that table, whereas D and trimming were derived from the DNA. This table holds roughly 240,000 clones, approximately 82% found once. Germline CDR1 reads SNHLY; CDR2 reads FYNNEI. The CDR3 has 14 amino acids. The V and J ends lost 6 bases and 4 bases, in that order; junction bases with no gene match: 2. Sequencing was performed on peripheral blood. This sequence was found in an elderly woman with acute or convalescent COVID-19. The chain is built from TRBV2 and TRBJ1-5, with 11 bases aligning to TRBD1. CDR3 nucleotides: TGTGCCAGCAGGGGGACAGGGGGGAATCAGCCCCAGCATTTT. Its translation is CASRGTGGNQPQHF.